Each of the 11 T cell receptor beta chains below was sequenced from the same sample in a study of CD8+CD57+ T cells in acquired aplastic anemia. Patients sequenced had flow cytometry evidence of CD8+CD57+ cell expansion. Genomic DNA was employed as the template in profiling TCR beta VDJ and CDR3. TCRdb used MiXCR to reprocess the reads, holding one entry per CDR3 protein. The table records over 150,000 distinct CDR3 sequences, roughly three fifths of them present only once. Sequencing was carried out using sorted CD4+, CD8+, or CD8+CD57+ T cells (not recorded which) from PBMCs. These receptors originate from a human donor with aplastic anemia.

The J gene is TRBJ2-3, the V gene TRBV14; 8 nucleotides align to TRBD2. CDR1 and CDR2 from the germline V gene are SGHDN and FVKESK. Losses at the gene ends were 4 bases for V and 0 bases for J; bases not matched to a gene: 3. The CDR3 runs 15 residues. In DNA, the CDR3 is TGTGCCAGCAGCCCCCGCGGGGGGAGCACAGATACGCAGTATTTT. It codes for CASSPRGGSTDTQYF. Supplemented by reference TRBV14 and TRBJ2-3, the full variable domain reads EAGVTQFPSHSVIEKGQTVTLRCDPISGHDNLYWYRRVMGKEIKFLLHFVKESKQDESGMPNNRFLAERTGGTYSTLKVQPAELEDSGVYFCASSPRGGSTDTQYFGPGTRLTVL.

As to this clonotype: Relative to the germline gene, one junction end is altered; a read error may explain this. The chain recombines TRBV20-1 with TRBJ2-7; TRBD1 matches 8 bases. The V gene's germline CDR1 is DFQATT and CDR2 SNEGSKA (reference sequence). This CDR3 spans 15 amino acids. CDR3 coding DNA: TGCAGTGCCAGAGTAACGGGACAGGTTGAGGACGAGCAGTACTTC. As protein: CSARVTGQVEDEQYF.

V usage is TRBV6-5 and J usage is TRBJ1-6; D uncertain. From germline, CDR1 is MNHEY and CDR2 SVGAGI. V lost 4 bases and J 7 bases, leaving 14 bases between the germline ends. This CDR3 comprises 15 residues. The CDR3 sequence is CASSFGSSWNSPLHF. The CDR3 DNA is TGTGCCAGCAGTTTTGGGAGCAGTTGGAATTCACCCCTCCACTTT.

J is TRBJ2-5 and V is TRBV7-9, with a possible D match to TRBD2 (5 bases). The germline V and J ends were trimmed by 11 bases and 2 bases, with 15 bases remaining between them. The CDR3 runs 13 residues. CDR1 is SEHNR and CDR2 is FQNEAQ in the germline V gene (reference sequence). DNA of the CDR3: TGTGCCTGCACGGGAAGTCCACAAGAGACCCAGTACTTC. It encodes CACTGSPQETQYF.

This chain joins TRBV19 and TRBJ1-2; the match to TRBD1 covers 8 bases. From germline, CDR1 is LNHDA and CDR2 SQIVND (reference sequence). The CDR3 sequence is 15 residues long. With 3 bases clipped from V and 2 bases from J, the junction kept 5 bases outside the gene matches. The CDR3 sequence: CASSIGDRGNYGYTF. Here the CDR3 DNA reads TGTGCCAGTAGTATTGGCGACAGGGGAAACTATGGCTACACCTTC.

The chain recombines TRBV7-9 with TRBJ1-6; TRBD1 matches 9 bases. Germline-derived CDR1 and CDR2 are SEHNR and FQNEAQ (reference sequence). The V segment lost 0 bases and the J segment 10 bases; nucleotides outside the gene matches: 4. This CDR3 is 15 amino acids long. The CDR3 loop reads CASSLARQGDSPLHF. In DNA, the CDR3 is TGTGCCAGCAGCTTAGCACGACAGGGGGACTCACCCCTCCACTTT.

A note on this clonotype: The junction departs from germline at one end; a sequencing error may be responsible. The chain has TRBV19 and TRBJ2-1; TRBD2 matches 9 bases. The CDR3 spans 15 residues. From germline, CDR1 is LNHDA and CDR2 SQIVND (reference sequence). DNA of the CDR3: TGTGCCAGTAGTCCTTTAGCGGGAGAATACAATGAGCAGCTCTTC. It yields the protein CASSPLAGEYNEQLF.

This chain connects TRBV11-3 to TRBJ2-7; 7 bases line up with TRBD1. The CDR3 covers 16 residues. Trimming removed 2 bases from V and 3 bases from J; junction bases left unmatched: 10. CDR1 is SGHNT, CDR2 YENEEA, per germline. CDR3 sequence reads: CASSLPVRGLLYEQYF. As DNA, the CDR3 is TGTGCCAGCAGCTTACCCGTTAGGGGGCTGCTCTACGAGCAGTACTTC.

This clonotype showed up just once. This chain joins TRBV9 and TRBJ2-3; 7 nucleotides align to TRBD2. Germline V lookup: CDR1 SGDLS, CDR2 YYNGEE. The CDR3 has 15 amino acids. Trimming removed 0 bases from V and 4 bases from J; junction bases left unmatched: 5. The CDR3 loop reads CASSVVGRTPDTQYF. The DNA of the CDR3 is TGTGCCAGCAGCGTAGTCGGGAGGACCCCAGATACGCAGTATTTT.

The J gene is TRBJ1-2, the V gene TRBV2; D gene unclear. Germline V gives CDR1 SNHLY, CDR2 FYNNEI. The CDR3 runs to 15 residues. V was clipped by 8 bases and J by 5 bases, with 21 bases between them. The CDR3 DNA reads TGTGCCAGCGACGTCCATCCATCTGGAGGGTATGGCTACACCTTC. It translates to CASDVHPSGGYGYTF.

This chain uses TRBV29-1 with TRBJ2-7; 9 bases map to TRBD1. Germline CDR1 reads SQVTM; CDR2 reads ANQGSEA. CDR3 length equals 15 residues. V was pared by 7 bases and J by 2 bases, with 12 bases of the junction left unmatched. CDR3 loop: CSAIPGTGITYEQYF. The CDR3 nucleotides are TGCAGCGCTATTCCCGGGACAGGGATTACCTACGAGCAGTACTTC.